These 9 T cell receptor beta chains share one sample of origin, sequenced in a study of shared clonotypes between healthy human individuals (dated by TCRdb to 2020 to 2022). CD8 naive samples consisted of CD45RO-negative cells that were positively selected for CCR7, yielding a CD45RA+CCR7+ population without TemRA cells. Library preparation used the immunoSEQ multiplex PCR assay. Not all clones reach the TCRdb copy of this immuneACCESS table, which keeps in-frame sequences only. Checked studies attribute under half of the gap to unresolved V genes and leave the rest unexplained. The sample includes 750,000 to 1,000,000 clones, with 85% to 95% observed a single time. The top ten hold less than 25% of the sample. Sequenced material: naive CD8+ T cells sorted from blood. The cell subset or site label for this specimen denotes: CD45RA+CCR7+. The receptor source for this set is a man younger than 40 in good health.

The chain carries TRBV6-4 and TRBJ1-3; D is ambiguous. V gave up 0 bases and J gave up 2 bases, with 2 bases separating them. Germline V lookup: CDR1 MRHNA, CDR2 SNTAGT. The CDR3 totals 13 residues. In nucleotides, the CDR3 is TGTGCCAGCAGTGACTCTGCTGGAAACACCATATATTTT. Protein: CASSDSAGNTIYF.

This clone has more than one count but fewer than ten. The J gene is TRBJ2-2, the V gene TRBV29-1; D not resolved. This CDR3 spans 13 amino acids. Deletions cut 3 bases from V and 1 base from J, with 6 bases between. Germline V gives CDR1 SQVTM, CDR2 ANQGSEA. CDR3 nucleotides: TGCAGCGTTGAGGTAGTGAACACCGGGGAGCTGTTTTTT. The encoded protein is CSVEVVNTGELFF.

In its sample, this clone was seen a few times. V gene TRBV10-3 combines with J gene TRBJ2-7; TRBD1 might be the D (5 bases). The CDR3 has 12 residues. V shed 5 bases and J shed 9 bases, with 14 bases lying between them. The germline CDR1 and CDR2 sequences are ENHRY and SYGVKD. The CDR3 spells CAISLDTQGQYF. CDR3 nucleotide sequence: TGTGCCATCAGTCTCGACACTCAGGGGCAGTACTTC.

This clone appeared many times. Written as DNA, the CDR3 is TGTGCCAGCAGGGAGCCAGGGGGGGTTATCAATGAGCAGTTCTTC. Amino acid sequence: CASREPGGVINEQFF. This chain connects TRBV7-9 to TRBJ2-1; D might be TRBD1 or TRBD2, each matching 7 bases. This CDR3 spans 15 amino acids. V shed 6 bases and J shed 6 bases, with 18 bases lying between them. Germline V lookup: CDR1 SEHNR, CDR2 FQNEAQ (reference sequence). The whole variable domain, filled in from reference TRBV7-9 and TRBJ2-1, reads DTGVSQNPRHKITKRGQNVTFRCDPISEHNRLYWYRQTLGQGPEFLTYFQNEAQLEKSRLLSDRFSAERPKGSFSTLEIQRTEQGDSAMYLCASREPGGVINEQFFGPGTRLTVL.

Only a few counts were recorded for this clone. This chain's CDR3 is CASSPPTGIQETQYF. The CDR3 DNA is TGTGCCAGCAGTCCCCCGACAGGGATCCAAGAGACCCAGTACTTC. The chain recombines TRBV28 with TRBJ2-5; 7 bases line up with TRBD1. V trimming: 5 bases; J trimming: 1 base; junction bases outside the gene matches: 7. The CDR3 sequence is 15 residues long. Per the germline V gene, CDR1 is MDHEN and CDR2 is SYDVKM.

The chain carries TRBV13 and TRBJ2-7; D perhaps matches TRBD2 (5 bases). This CDR3 is built from 13 residues. Trimming shortened V by 4 bases and J by 3 bases, and 10 bases separated the two germline ends. Germline assignment: CDR1 PRHDT and CDR2 FYEKMQ (reference sequence). This CDR3 is CASSSVRGYEQYF. In nucleotides, the CDR3 is TGTGCCAGCAGCTCCGTTCGGGGCTACGAGCAGTACTTC.

This clone was observed a few times. This rearrangement joins TRBV4-2 to TRBJ2-1, with 7 bases matching TRBD2. V lost 0 bases and J lost 6; bases outside the gene matches: 8. Germline lookup yields CDR1 LGHNA and CDR2 YNFKEQ. The CDR3 loop spans 16 amino acids. In DNA, the CDR3 is TGTGCCAGCAGCCAAGATACTGGCGGGAGCCCCAATGAGCAGTTCTTC. It codes for CASSQDTGGSPNEQFF.

The rearrangement uses TRBV11-2 and TRBJ2-2, with 8 bases aligning to TRBD1. The CDR3 has 17 residues. The V gene's germline CDR1 is SGHAT and CDR2 FQNNGV. The ends lost 6 bases at V and 1 base at J; junction bases unmatched: 10. The CDR3 DNA follows: TGTGCCAGCAGGGGGTTTGAGGGACAGGTGAACACCGGGGAGCTGTTTTTT. This sequence encodes CASRGFEGQVNTGELFF.

The CDR3 nucleotides are TGTGCCAGCAGCCCCCCGGCGGGGGGCACAGATACGCAGTATTTT. This sequence encodes CASSPPAGGTDTQYF. This rearrangement joins TRBV7-2 to TRBJ2-3; TRBD2 matches at 7 bases. Unmatched junction bases numbered 6, after V lost 5 bases and J lost 1 base. CDR3 length: 15 amino acids. Germline loops: CDR1 SGHTA, CDR2 FQGNSA.